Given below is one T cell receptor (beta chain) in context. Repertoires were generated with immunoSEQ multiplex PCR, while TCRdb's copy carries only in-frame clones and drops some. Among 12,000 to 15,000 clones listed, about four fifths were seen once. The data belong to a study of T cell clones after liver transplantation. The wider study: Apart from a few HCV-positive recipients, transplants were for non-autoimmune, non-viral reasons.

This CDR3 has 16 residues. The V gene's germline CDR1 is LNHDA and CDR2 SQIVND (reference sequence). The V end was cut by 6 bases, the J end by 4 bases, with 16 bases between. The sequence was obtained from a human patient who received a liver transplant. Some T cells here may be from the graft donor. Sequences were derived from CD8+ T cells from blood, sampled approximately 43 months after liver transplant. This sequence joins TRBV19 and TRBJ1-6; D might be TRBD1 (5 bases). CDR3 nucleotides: TGTGCCAGTAGCACCAGGGCGGACGGTTATAATTCACCCCTCCACTTT. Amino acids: CASSTRADGYNSPLHF.